This TCR beta chain stems from a study of blood T cell repertoires in COVID-19. Across the study: COVID-19 samples, acute and convalescent, were from the United States, Italy and Spain. Sources were T cells, B-cell-depleted T cells, or PBMCs; the material itself was cDNA or gDNA.

Patients in Seattle were enrolled during active infection, then followed longitudinally. Germline V gene sequence: CDR1 MNHEY, CDR2 SMNVEV (reference sequence). The CDR3 extends over 16 amino acids. Trimming stripped 0 bases from V and 5 bases from J, with 16 bases between. Original data processing: Scientists estimated how many nucleated cells there were by amplifying reference gene primers. Profiling relied on immunoSEQ multiplex PCR, and the TCRdb table lists in-frame clones only, not all of them. V and J calls and clone size are those listed in that table; D and trimming were worked out from the DNA. The data show roughly 160,000 clones, approximately 84% seen once.

This TCR was sampled from a woman aged 80 or older with COVID-19, enrolled during active disease. Material for sequencing was peripheral blood. V and J are TRBV27 and TRBJ1-1; possibly TRBD1 for D (6 bases). Here the CDR3 reads CASSLSQGIWWTEAFF. The CDR3, as DNA: TGTGCCAGCAGTTTATCACAGGGTATTTGGTGGACTGAAGCTTTCTTT.